This T cell receptor beta chain was retrieved from a study of T cell repertoires in cytomegalovirus infection. Study overall: Public TCR beta signatures marked donors with CMV infection and the matching HLA.

This clonotype was recorded many times. MiXCR, run by TCRdb on the reads, gives a single entry per CDR3 protein. The sample holds 310,000 or so distinct CDR3 sequences, about 23% seen once. The CDR3 is 15 residues long. Germline V gene lookup returns CDR1 SGHTA and CDR2 FQGNSA. V gave up 6 bases and J gave up 4 bases; unmatched junction bases: 7. This sequence was found in a human donor in good health (CMV status not recorded). Some clones in this sample may be carry-over from other donors' samples. The specimen was PBMCs. This rearrangement joins TRBV7-2 to TRBJ1-4; 8 positions match TRBD1. The CDR3: CASRTQGAVNEKLFF. CDR3 DNA sequence: TGTGCCAGCAGGACCCAGGGGGCGGTTAATGAAAAACTGTTTTTT.